Below are 21 T cell receptor beta chains sequenced from a single sample in a study of blood T cell repertoires in COVID-19. Produced via immunoSEQ multiplex PCR; TCRdb's table is partial and in-frame only. The repertoire holds about 430,000 clones, with more than 70% as singletons. The source material was PBMCs or T cells enriched from blood (not recorded which). The receptors derive from a woman aged 18-29 years who had been exposed to COVID-19.

This clone was seen a few times. V is TRBV12-5 and J is TRBJ2-1, with TRBD1 as a possible D gene (6 bases). V lost 7 bases and J 3 bases, leaving 31 bases between the germline ends. Germline V gene lookup returns CDR1 LGHNT and CDR2 FRNRAP. The CDR3 consists of 20 residues. The CDR3 sequence: CASEPPRGTMGLTVYNEQFF. CDR3 nucleotides: TGTGCTAGTGAGCCCCCTAGGGGGACCATGGGCCTGACCGTCTACAATGAGCAGTTCTTC.

The gene calls are TRBV24-1 and TRBJ2-5, with D possibly TRBD1 on 6 matching bases. The CDR3 runs to 14 residues. Per the germline V gene, CDR1 is KGHDR and CDR2 is SFDVKD. The germline V and J ends were trimmed by 4 bases and 5 bases, with 13 bases remaining between them. In DNA, the CDR3 is TGTGCCACCAGTGACCTCAGGGGAGAGGAGACCCAGTACTTC. Protein sequence: CATSDLRGEETQYF.

The chain couples TRBV7-8 to TRBJ2-6, with 11 nucleotides matching TRBD1. V trimming: 4 bases; J trimming: 1 base; junction bases outside the gene matches: 6. The CDR3 extends over 18 amino acids. Germline CDR1 SGHVS, CDR2 FQNEAQ. CDR3 nucleotides: TGTGCCAGCAGCTCCCCCGGACAGGGGGCATCTGGGGCCAACGTCCTGACTTTC. Translated: CASSSPGQGASGANVLTF.

The chain recombines TRBV30 with TRBJ1-6; D gene ambiguous. CDR1 and CDR2 (germline): GTSNPN, SVGIG (reference sequence). This CDR3 has 12 amino acids. V lost 4 bases and J 9 bases, leaving 10 bases between the germline ends. The CDR3 DNA sequence: TGTGCCTGGACCCTCCCCCGTTCACCCCTCCACTTT. This translates into CAWTLPRSPLHF.

The V and J genes are TRBV27 and TRBJ1-2; 8 nucleotides agree with TRBD1. Germline CDR1 and CDR2: MNHEY and SMNVEV (reference sequence). This CDR3 has 14 amino acids. J gave up 4 bases and V 4 bases, and 5 bases lay outside the gene matches. The CDR3 nucleotides read TGTGCCAGCAGTTCGAATGACAGGGGCTATGGCTACACCTTC. This sequence encodes CASSSNDRGYGYTF.

V gene TRBV4-3 combines with J gene TRBJ2-1; TRBD1 matches 7 bases. CDR1 and CDR2 from the germline V gene are LGHNA and YSLEER. After removal of 3 bases from V and 10 bases from J, the junction contained 9 bases not matched to a gene. The CDR3 is 14 amino acids. CDR3 residues: CASSHQTGSREQFF. The CDR3 DNA reads as TGCGCCAGCAGCCACCAGACAGGGTCTCGGGAGCAGTTCTTC.

This chain joins TRBV10-2 and TRBJ1-1, with D perhaps TRBD1 (5 bases). V gave up 0 bases and J gave up 2 bases, with 7 bases separating them. From germline, CDR1 is WSHSY and CDR2 SAAADI. This CDR3 region has 14 residues. CDR3 residues: CASSESGGNTEAFF. The CDR3 DNA reads as TGCGCCAGCAGTGAGTCGGGGGGAAACACTGAAGCTTTCTTT.

J is TRBJ1-6 and V is TRBV5-6, with a weak D call TRBD1 (5 bases). The CDR3 totals 17 residues. The germline CDR1 and CDR2 sequences are SGHDT and YYEEEE. The V and J ends lost 3 bases and 10 bases respectively, with 23 bases between them. CDR3 sequence reads: CASSSFGGDGNGSPLHF. The CDR3 bases are TGTGCCAGCAGCTCCTTCGGGGGGGACGGAAATGGATCACCCCTCCACTTT.

The rearrangement joins TRBV2 to TRBJ2-1; 11 bases line up with TRBD2. Germline CDR1 SNHLY, CDR2 FYNNEI. With 8 bases clipped from V and 8 bases from J, the junction kept 8 bases outside the gene matches. The CDR3 is made up of 14 amino acids. CDR3 region: CASRTSGSGDEQFF. In nucleotides, the CDR3 is TGTGCCAGCCGAACTAGCGGGAGCGGTGATGAGCAGTTCTTC.

The chain couples TRBV25-1 to TRBJ1-1, with D uncertain. The CDR3 runs 13 residues. Germline lookup yields CDR1 MGHDK and CDR2 SYGVNS. V lost 7 bases to trimming and J lost 4 bases, with 13 bases between them. The CDR3 bases are TGTGCCAGCACCGCCTCTGGCAGCACTGAAGCTTTCTTT. The encoded protein is CASTASGSTEAFF.

V gene TRBV7-2 combines with J gene TRBJ2-1; TRBD2 matches 10 bases. The length of the CDR3 is 15 residues. CDR1 SGHTA and CDR2 FQGNSA come from the germline V gene. With 3 bases clipped from V and 8 bases from J, the junction kept 7 bases outside the gene matches. The CDR3: CASSLSSGGIYEQFF. CDR3 coding DNA: TGTGCCAGCAGCTTGAGTAGCGGGGGGATATATGAGCAGTTCTTC. Full variable domain (outside the CDR3, taken from reference TRBV7-2 and TRBJ2-1): GAGVSQSPSNKVTEKGKDVELRCDPISGHTALYWYRQSLGQGLEFLIYFQGNSAPDKSGLPSDRFSAERTGGSVSTLTIQRTQQEDSAVYLCASSLSSGGIYEQFFGPGTRLTVL.

The V gene is TRBV7-3, the J gene TRBJ1-6, with D possibly TRBD1 on 5 matching bases. V gave up 0 bases and J gave up 6 bases, with 12 bases separating them. Germline V gene sequence: CDR1 SGHTA, CDR2 FQGTGA. The CDR3 runs 16 residues. CDR3 DNA sequence: TGTGCCAGCAGCTTAACGCGGCAGGGTAGTAATTCACCCCTCCACTTT. Residues: CASSLTRQGSNSPLHF.

The chain has TRBV27 and TRBJ1-1, with D unclear. Germline CDR1 and CDR2: MNHEY and SMNVEV (reference sequence). V was trimmed by 4 bases and J by 6 bases, leaving 18 bases between them. The CDR3 has 15 amino acids. CDR3 coding DNA: TGTGCCAGCAGTTCTTTGGCCTCTGTGGTATCTGAAGCTTTCTTT. Amino acids: CASSSLASVVSEAFF.

This clone came up a few times. V is TRBV30 and J is TRBJ1-1, with D possibly TRBD1 on 5 matching bases. This CDR3 contains 15 residues. Germline values: CDR1 GTSNPN, CDR2 SVGIG (reference sequence). The V end lost 2 bases, the J end lost 1 base, and 14 bases lay between the germline ends. CDR3 DNA: TGTGCCTGGAGTCAACCGGGACTGAAGAACACTGAAGCTTTCTTT. Translating gives CAWSQPGLKNTEAFF.

This clone came up once. V usage is TRBV30 and J usage is TRBJ1-6; D is uncertain. The CDR3 is 12 amino acids. Germline loops: CDR1 GTSNPN, CDR2 SVGIG (reference sequence). Deletions cut 4 bases from V and 8 bases from J, with 9 bases between. This CDR3 reads CAWTLGDSPLHF. The CDR3, as DNA: TGTGCCTGGACTCTCGGGGATTCACCCCTCCACTTT.

The chain has TRBV5-1 and TRBJ2-3; D might be TRBD2 (6 bases). The V end was cut by 4 bases, the J end by 0 bases, with 15 bases between. Germline-derived CDR1 and CDR2 are SGHRS and YFSETQ. The CDR3 is 16 amino acids. CDR3 in DNA: TGCGCCAGCAGCCCTCCGTCCGGGACTAGCACAGATACGCAGTATTTT. This translates into CASSPPSGTSTDTQYF.

The chain recombines TRBV27 with TRBJ2-7; D is perhaps TRBD2 (6 bases). Germline V gives CDR1 MNHEY, CDR2 SMNVEV (reference sequence). The CDR3 extends over 17 amino acids. With 3 bases removed from V and 0 bases from J, the gap between germline ends came to 18 bases. The CDR3 DNA follows: TGTGCCAGCAGTTTGAGAGCAGTGCGGGACCTCTCCTACGAGCAGTACTTC. It translates to CASSLRAVRDLSYEQYF.

V is TRBV5-6 and J is TRBJ1-1; D gene unclear. The CDR3 is 17 residues long. The V and J ends lost 4 bases and 0 bases respectively, with 19 bases between them. Germline values: CDR1 SGHDT, CDR2 YYEEEE. The CDR3 DNA reads TGTGCCAGCAGCATCAGTAAGTTCGGGAATATGAACACTGAAGCTTTCTTT. This gives the protein CASSISKFGNMNTEAFF.

CDR3 sequence reads: CASSVDQAGIYNEQFF. The CDR3 DNA follows: TGTGCCAGCAGCGTAGATCAAGCGGGTATCTACAATGAGCAGTTCTTC. This chain connects TRBV9 to TRBJ2-1; possibly TRBD2 for D (6 bases). Germline V gives CDR1 SGDLS, CDR2 YYNGEE. This CDR3 region has 16 residues. The V end was cut by 0 bases, the J end by 3 bases, with 13 bases between.

This chain uses TRBV24-1 with TRBJ1-2; D unresolved. The germline V and J ends were trimmed by 4 bases and 4 bases, with 9 bases remaining between them. CDR3 length: 13 amino acids. CDR1 KGHDR and CDR2 SFDVKD come from the germline V gene. This CDR3 reads CATSDYLSYGYTF. The CDR3 bases are TGTGCCACCAGTGACTACCTTTCCTATGGCTACACCTTC.

V gene TRBV28 combines with J gene TRBJ2-7; TRBD2 agrees at 8 bases. J lost 3 bases, V lost 7 bases, and 8 bases had no gene match. The V gene's germline CDR1 is MDHEN and CDR2 SYDVKM. The CDR3 extends over 14 amino acids. The CDR3 loop is CASNRPGGVYEQYF. In nucleotides, the CDR3 is TGTGCCAGCAACCGCCCGGGGGGGGTCTACGAGCAGTACTTC.